This T cell receptor (beta chain) was documented in a study of a mutant IDH1 vaccine in newly diagnosed glioma. Turning to the study itself: Once 4-6 weeks had passed after radiotherapy alone, vaccination started, or it started with temozolomide cycles. Of treated patients, about 60% were men and roughly 40% women, averaging about 37 years.

As regards this clone: Its target is not known.

Time point: week 5, during vaccination. Vaccination comprised doses that each held 300 ug of mutant IDH1 20-mer peptide, plus topical imiquimod. Profiling relied on immunoSEQ multiplex PCR, and the TCRdb table lists in-frame clones only, not all of them. The sample yields more than 40,000 clones, approximately 78% seen once. V lost 4 bases, J lost 4 bases, and 11 bases stayed unmatched. CDR1 and CDR2 (germline): SNHLY, FYNNEI. The CDR3 is 17 amino acids. The TCR originated in a woman aged 40 to 50 with glioma. This specimen consisted of PBMCs, obtained from a glioma patient whose treatment included an IDH1 peptide vaccine. This sequence joins TRBV2 and TRBJ1-3; 9 bases fit TRBD1. This CDR3 is CASSGWRDRESGNTIYF. The CDR3 DNA follows: TGTGCCAGCAGTGGCTGGAGGGACAGGGAGTCCGGAAACACCATATATTTT. The whole variable domain, remainder taken from reference TRBV2 and TRBJ1-3, is EPEVTQTPSHQVTQMGQEVILRCVPISNHLYFYWYRQILGQKVEFLVSFYNNEISEKSEIFDDQFSVERPDGSNFTLKIRSTKLEDSAMYFCASSGWRDRESGNTIYFGEGSWLTVV.